This T cell receptor beta chain was retrieved from a study of blood T cells in healthy people across ages. Whole-study findings and limits: Naive CD4+ cell counts and diversity both ran higher in long-lived than in aged donors. Underestimates were what the diversity estimates from one million T cells were considered to be. Percentage of naive T cells showed a strong correlation with TCR beta diversity.

Through a sample-barcoded 5' primer and a J-beta primer mix, a second PCR was run for roughly 7 to 12 cycles. TCRdb fed the 5' RACE reads into MiXCR, producing one record per CDR3 protein. This repertoire shows around 1,000,000 distinct CDR3 sequences, more than 30% found once; its top ten account for approximately 14%. A note on this clonotype: Its cognate antigen is unknown. A much bigger clone sits one base away, suggesting this may be a read error.

Germline lookup yields CDR1 MNHNY and CDR2 SVGAGI (reference sequence). Trimming took 5 bases from V and 11 from J; bases not matched to a gene: 14. The CDR3 spans 14 residues. Sample: blood. V is TRBV6-6 and J is TRBJ2-5; the match to TRBD1 covers 7 bases. The receptor comes from a man aged 18 to 29 in good health. The CDR3 nucleotides read TGTGCCAGCAGTGACGTACAGGGGTACAATGAGCAGTACTTC. Translated, it gives CASSDVQGYNEQYF.